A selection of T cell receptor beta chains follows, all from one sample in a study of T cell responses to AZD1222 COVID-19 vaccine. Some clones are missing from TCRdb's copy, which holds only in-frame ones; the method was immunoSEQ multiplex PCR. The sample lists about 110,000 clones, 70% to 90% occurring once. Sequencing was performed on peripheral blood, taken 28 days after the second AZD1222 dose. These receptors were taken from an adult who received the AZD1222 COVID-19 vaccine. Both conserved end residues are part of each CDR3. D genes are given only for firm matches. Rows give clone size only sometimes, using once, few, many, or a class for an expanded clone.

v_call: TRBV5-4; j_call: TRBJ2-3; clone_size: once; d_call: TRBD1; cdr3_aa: CASSFPTGPTDTQYF; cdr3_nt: TGTGCCAGCAGCTTCCCGACAGGGCCCACAGATACGCAGTATTTT
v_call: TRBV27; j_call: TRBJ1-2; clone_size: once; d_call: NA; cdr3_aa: CASSSGRNYGYTF; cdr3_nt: TGTGCCAGCAGTTCCGGCAGAAACTATGGCTACACCTTC
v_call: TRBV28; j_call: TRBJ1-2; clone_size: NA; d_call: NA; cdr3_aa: CASSSYQPTNNTF; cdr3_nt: TGTGCCAGCAGTTCGTATCAGCCGACCAACAACACCTTC
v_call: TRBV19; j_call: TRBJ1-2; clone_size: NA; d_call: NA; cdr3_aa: CASTEGANYGYTF; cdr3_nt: TGTGCCAGTACAGAGGGGGCTAACTATGGCTACACCTTC
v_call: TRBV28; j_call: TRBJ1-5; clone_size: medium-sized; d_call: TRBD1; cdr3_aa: CASALGQGLQPQHF; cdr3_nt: TGTGCCAGCGCCTTGGGACAGGGCCTTCAGCCCCAGCATTTT
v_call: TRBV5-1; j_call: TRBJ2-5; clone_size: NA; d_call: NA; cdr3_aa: CASSWTQGGKETQYF; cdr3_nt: TGCGCCAGCAGCTGGACCCAAGGGGGTAAAGAGACCCAGTACTTC
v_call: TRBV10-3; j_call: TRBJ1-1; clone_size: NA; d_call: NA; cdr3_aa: CAISEPTGVNTEAFF; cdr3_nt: TGTGCCATCAGTGAGCCTACAGGAGTGAACACTGAAGCTTTCTTT
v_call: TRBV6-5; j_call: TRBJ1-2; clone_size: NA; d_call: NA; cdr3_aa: CANGGQFYGYTF; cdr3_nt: TGTGCCAATGGCGGACAGTTCTATGGCTACACCTTC
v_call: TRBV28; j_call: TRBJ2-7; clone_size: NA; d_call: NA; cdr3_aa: CASSFLGGGYEQHF; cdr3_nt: TGTGCCAGCAGTTTTCTCGGAGGAGGGTACGAGCAGCACTTC
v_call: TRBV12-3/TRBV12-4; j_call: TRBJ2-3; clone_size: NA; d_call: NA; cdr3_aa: CASSQGGDTQYF; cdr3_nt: TGTGCCAGCAGCCAAGGCGGGGATACGCAGTATTTT
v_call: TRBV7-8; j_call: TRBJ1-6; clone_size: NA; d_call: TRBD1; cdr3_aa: CASTSLSRGSRSPLHF; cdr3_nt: TGTGCCAGCACCAGTCTCAGCAGGGGGAGCCGTTCACCCCTCCACTTT
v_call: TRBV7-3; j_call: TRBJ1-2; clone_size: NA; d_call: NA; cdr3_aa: CASSQGLGAAYTF; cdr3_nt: TGTGCCAGCAGCCAAGGACTGGGTGCGGCCTACACCTTC
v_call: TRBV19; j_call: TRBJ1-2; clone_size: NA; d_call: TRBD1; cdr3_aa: CASSTDRDNGYTF; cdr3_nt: TGTGCCAGTAGTACGGACAGGGACAATGGCTACACCTTC
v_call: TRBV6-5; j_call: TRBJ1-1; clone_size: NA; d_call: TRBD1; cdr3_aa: CASSLQTGAPEAFF; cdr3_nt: TGTGCCAGCAGTCTTCAAACAGGGGCCCCTGAAGCTTTCTTT
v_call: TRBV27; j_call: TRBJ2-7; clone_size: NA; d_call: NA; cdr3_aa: CASKTGNEQYF; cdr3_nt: TGTGCCAGCAAAACAGGGAACGAGCAGTACTTC
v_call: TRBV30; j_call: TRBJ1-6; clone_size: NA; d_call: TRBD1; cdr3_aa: CAWSGGWTGGKNSPLHF; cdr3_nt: TGTGCCTGGAGTGGGGGTTGGACAGGGGGCAAGAATTCACCCCTCCACTTT
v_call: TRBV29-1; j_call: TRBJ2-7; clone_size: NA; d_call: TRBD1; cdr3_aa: CSTAGQGYNEQYF; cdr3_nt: TGCAGCACGGCGGGACAGGGGTACAACGAGCAGTACTTC
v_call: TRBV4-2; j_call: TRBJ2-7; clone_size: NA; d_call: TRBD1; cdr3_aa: CASSQRGQGHPEGYEQYF; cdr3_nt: TGTGCCAGCAGCCAAAGGGGACAGGGTCATCCGGAGGGTTACGAGCAGTACTTC
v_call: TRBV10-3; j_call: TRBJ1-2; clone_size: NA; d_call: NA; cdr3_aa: CAISRTDGYTF; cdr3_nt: TGTGCCATCAGTCGGACTGATGGCTACACCTTC
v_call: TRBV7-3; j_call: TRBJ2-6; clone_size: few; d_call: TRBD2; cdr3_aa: CASSLKLAGEDGANVLTF; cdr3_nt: TGTGCCAGCAGCTTAAAACTAGCGGGGGAGGATGGGGCCAACGTCCTGACTTTC
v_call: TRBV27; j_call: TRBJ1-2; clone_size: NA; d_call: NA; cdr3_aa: CASLKTDGANYGYTF; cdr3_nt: TGTGCCAGCTTAAAGACCGACGGAGCTAACTATGGCTACACCTTC
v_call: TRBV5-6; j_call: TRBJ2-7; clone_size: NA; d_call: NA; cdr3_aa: CASSLSTGEQYF; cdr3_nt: TGTGCCAGCAGCTTGAGCACCGGAGAGCAGTACTTC